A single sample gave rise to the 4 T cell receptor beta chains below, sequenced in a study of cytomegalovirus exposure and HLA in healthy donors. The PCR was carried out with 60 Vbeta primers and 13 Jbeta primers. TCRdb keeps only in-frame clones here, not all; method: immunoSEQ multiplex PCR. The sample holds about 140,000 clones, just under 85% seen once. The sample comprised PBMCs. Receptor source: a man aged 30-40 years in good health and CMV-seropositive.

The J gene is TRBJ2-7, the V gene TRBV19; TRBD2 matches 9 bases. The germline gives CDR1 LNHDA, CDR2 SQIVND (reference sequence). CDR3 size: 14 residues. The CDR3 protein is CASGASGVSYEQYF. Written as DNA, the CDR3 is TGTGCATCAGGCGCTAGCGGGGTCTCCTACGAGCAGTACTTC.

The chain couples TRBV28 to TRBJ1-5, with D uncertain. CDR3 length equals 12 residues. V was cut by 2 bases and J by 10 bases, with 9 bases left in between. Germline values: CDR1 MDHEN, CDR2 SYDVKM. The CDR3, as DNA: TGTGCCAGCAGTTTAGGCGGGAAACCCCAGCATTTT. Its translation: CASSLGGKPQHF.

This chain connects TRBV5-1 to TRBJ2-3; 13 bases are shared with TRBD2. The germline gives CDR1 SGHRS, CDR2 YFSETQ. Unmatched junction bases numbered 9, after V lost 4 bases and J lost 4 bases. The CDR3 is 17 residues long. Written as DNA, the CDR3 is TGCGCCAGCAGCCCTCCTATGGGACTAGCGGGACCAGATACGCAGTATTTT. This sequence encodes CASSPPMGLAGPDTQYF.

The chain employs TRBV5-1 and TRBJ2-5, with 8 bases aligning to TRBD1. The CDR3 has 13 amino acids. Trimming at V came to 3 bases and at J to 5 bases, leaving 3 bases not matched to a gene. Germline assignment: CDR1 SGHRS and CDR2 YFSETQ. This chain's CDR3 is CASSWTGSETQYF. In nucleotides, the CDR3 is TGCGCCAGCAGCTGGACAGGGTCGGAGACCCAGTACTTC.